Each of the 5 T cell receptor beta chains below was sequenced from the same sample in a study of PD-L1 blockade in urothelial cancer. TCRdb's table, derived via immunoSEQ multiplex PCR, lists solely in-frame clones and lacks some. The data show fewer than 25,000 clones, around 85% seen once. The material sequenced was PBMCs, taken around atezolizumab (anti-PD-L1) treatment. These receptors originate from a man in his forties or fifties with urothelial cancer.

The count of this clone is one. The rearrangement joins TRBV15 to TRBJ1-1, with D possibly TRBD1 on 6 matching bases. Between the trimmed V and J ends, which lost 5 bases and 0 bases, there was a span of 16 bases. CDR1 is LNHNV and CDR2 is YYDKDF in the germline V gene (reference sequence). CDR3 length: 16 amino acids. The CDR3 nucleotides read TGTGCCACCAGCCCAGGGGTAAGATTCATGAACACTGAAGCTTTCTTT. This sequence encodes CATSPGVRFMNTEAFF.

The rearrangement uses TRBV5-1 and TRBJ1-4, with a weak D call TRBD1 (5 bases). Trimming shortened V by 4 bases and J by 0 bases, and 13 bases separated the two germline ends. CDR1 and CDR2 (germline): SGHRS, YFSETQ. The CDR3 spans 16 residues. Written as DNA, the CDR3 is TGCGCCAGCAGCCTAGGACAAACCTCAACTAATGAAAAACTGTTTTTT. Translated, it gives CASSLGQTSTNEKLFF.

The chain employs TRBV28 and TRBJ2-7; TRBD1 is a possible D gene (6 bases). Trimming pared 3 bases from V and 2 bases from J, leaving 8 bases between. The CDR3 extends over 13 amino acids. Germline CDR1 is MDHEN and CDR2 is SYDVKM. CDR3 nucleotide sequence: TGTGCCAGCAGTTTCGGGACAACCTACGAGCAGTACTTC. This translates into CASSFGTTYEQYF.

This clone was recorded a few times. The gene calls are TRBV5-4 and TRBJ2-1, with 9 bases matching TRBD2. The CDR3 consists of 11 residues. From germline, CDR1 is SGHNT and CDR2 YYREEE (reference sequence). V lost 9 bases and J lost 9; bases outside the gene matches: 4. CDR3 sequence reads: CATSGTGEQFF. The DNA of the CDR3 is TGTGCCACTAGCGGGACCGGTGAGCAGTTCTTC.

The rearrangement joins TRBV7-2 to TRBJ2-7; 14 positions agree with TRBD2. This CDR3 contains 17 residues. V gave up 5 bases and J gave up 5 bases; unmatched junction bases: 11. CDR1 is SGHTA and CDR2 is FQGNSA in the germline V gene. Here the CDR3 reads CASSIGTSGRVPNEQYF. CDR3 DNA: TGTGCCAGCAGCATCGGGACTAGCGGGAGAGTCCCCAACGAGCAGTACTTC.